The 10 T cell receptor beta chains presented below share a single source sample, sequenced in a study of OX40 agonist ivuxolimab in advanced cancers. TCRdb's table, derived via immunoSEQ multiplex PCR, lists solely in-frame clones and lacks some. The data show about 45,000 clones, with around 80% seen just once and 2% to 3% held by the top ten. The source material was CD4+ or CD8+ T cells sorted from blood, sampled in a trial of the OX40 agonist ivuxolimab. The receptors here all came from an adult with an advanced solid tumor such as melanoma, head and neck, liver or kidney cancer.

V usage is TRBV6-5 and J usage is TRBJ2-6, with D uncertain. Trimming took off 2 bases at V and 0 bases at J, with 8 bases between the two ends. CDR1 MNHEY and CDR2 SVGAGI come from the germline V gene. The CDR3 has 16 amino acids. The CDR3 coding sequence is TGTGCCAGCAGTTACCGTTACAGCTCTGGGGCCAACGTCCTGACTTTC. This sequence encodes CASSYRYSSGANVLTF.

The chain carries TRBV6-5 and TRBJ1-1, with D perhaps matching TRBD1 (6 bases). The CDR3 runs to 14 residues. Germline CDR1 reads MNHEY; CDR2 reads SVGAGI. Deletions cut 5 bases from V and 5 bases from J, with 15 bases between. The CDR3 loop reads CASSEDSWRTEAFF. As DNA, the CDR3 is TGTGCCAGCAGTGAGGACAGCTGGAGGACTGAAGCTTTCTTT.

The rearrangement links TRBV10-3 to TRBJ2-3; possible D gene TRBD1, 6 bases. The CDR3 is made up of 14 amino acids. Germline V gene lookup returns CDR1 ENHRY and CDR2 SYGVKD. Between the trimmed V and J ends, which lost 4 bases and 3 bases, there was a span of 11 bases. The CDR3 sequence is CAISGEQGTDTQYF. CDR3 DNA: TGTGCCATCAGTGGGGAACAGGGTACAGATACGCAGTATTTT.

The chain employs TRBV7-8 and TRBJ2-7, with 8 bases aligning to TRBD2. Per the germline V gene, CDR1 is SGHVS and CDR2 is FQNEAQ. The ends lost 2 bases at V and 5 bases at J; junction bases unmatched: 11. The CDR3 runs 16 residues. The CDR3: CASSLQASGYTDEQYF. The CDR3 bases are TGTGCCAGCAGCTTACAAGCTAGCGGGTACACGGACGAGCAGTACTTC. The full variable domain, in which reference TRBV7-8 and TRBJ2-7 provide the parts outside the CDR3, is GAGVSQSPRYKVAKRGQDVALRCDPISGHVSLFWYQQALGQGPEFLTYFQNEAQLDKSGLPSDRFFAERPEGSVSTLKIQRTQQEDSAVYLCASSLQASGYTDEQYFGPGTRLTVT.

The chain is built from TRBV19 and TRBJ1-1, with 9 bases that match TRBD1. With 5 bases clipped from V and 10 bases from J, the junction kept 8 bases outside the gene matches. This CDR3 is built from 13 residues. Germline CDR1 reads LNHDA; CDR2 reads SQIVND (reference sequence). CDR3 coding DNA: TGTGCCAGTAGTCCCAACAGGGGGCTCACAGCTTTCTTT. The encoded protein is CASSPNRGLTAFF. Looking up the rest from reference TRBV19 and TRBJ1-1 gives the full variable domain: DGGITQSPKYLFRKEGQNVTLSCEQNLNHDAMYWYRQDPGQGLRLIYYSQIVNDFQKGDIAEGYSVSREKKESFPLTVTSAQKNPTAFYLCASSPNRGLTAFFGQGTRLTVV.

The CDR3 nucleotides read TGTGCCAGCAGCCTTGGACTAGCGGGGTGGTACTTC. It yields the protein CASSLGLAGWYF. The chain employs TRBV5-6 and TRBJ2-7; 12 nucleotides match TRBD2. V lost 4 bases, J lost 12 bases, and 5 bases stayed unmatched. Per germline, CDR1 SGHDT and CDR2 YYEEEE. CDR3 length: 12 amino acids.

This sequence joins TRBV30 and TRBJ1-6; D gene ambiguous. CDR1 and CDR2 (germline): GTSNPN, SVGIG (reference sequence). V was clipped by 5 bases and J by 3 bases, with 8 bases between them. The CDR3 has 13 amino acids. The CDR3 coding sequence is TGTGCCTGGTGTAACAGCTATAATTCACCCCTCCACTTT. Protein sequence: CAWCNSYNSPLHF.

The chain couples TRBV10-3 to TRBJ1-2; no definite D call. V dropped 11 bases and J dropped 1 base, with 14 bases sitting between them. CDR1 ENHRY and CDR2 SYGVKD come from the germline V gene. The CDR3 runs 13 residues. The CDR3 DNA reads as TGTGCCGCAGGAACCCCGAATAACTATGGCTACACCTTC. Translated: CAAGTPNNYGYTF.

This rearrangement joins TRBV5-8 to TRBJ2-3; perhaps TRBD2 as D (6 bases). V was cut by 4 bases and J by 0 bases, with 12 bases left in between. This CDR3 region has 15 residues. Germline V CDR1 and CDR2: SGHTS, YDEGEE. The CDR3: CASSQGLSSTDTQYF. In DNA form, the CDR3 reads TGTGCCAGCAGCCAGGGACTCTCCAGCACAGATACGCAGTATTTT.

This clone was observed a handful of times. The chain has TRBV13 and TRBJ2-7; D might be TRBD2 (5 bases). Trimming took off 7 bases at V and 2 bases at J, with 15 bases between the two ends. The CDR3 runs 14 residues. Germline assignment: CDR1 PRHDT and CDR2 FYEKMQ (reference sequence). DNA of the CDR3: TGTGCCAGCACCCTCTCTAGCTCAACCTACGAGCAGTACTTC. Translated: CASTLSSSTYEQYF.